This TCR beta chain was sequenced for a study of shared clonotypes between healthy human individuals. Study-wide background: Each donor contributed plates that comprised three CD4 naive, three CD4 memory, two CD8 naive and one CD8 memory. Study results and limitations: The naive CD4 repertoires of a handful of donors were compared, and roughly 5% of clonotypes were shared.

Replicate PCRs from sorted subsets contained around 200 ng DNA, which is 30,000 to 35,000 T cell genomes. The protocol was immunoSEQ multiplex PCR, while the TCRdb copy is restricted to in-frame clones and leaves out a portion. The top ten hold roughly 1.2% of the sample, which has approximately 1,500,000 clones, 95% to 97% seen once. Concerning this clone: The target antigen is unknown.

Germline CDR1 is SGHAT and CDR2 is FQNNGV. This CDR3 is built from 12 residues. Germline trimming cut 5 bases from V and 4 bases from J; bases unmatched to any gene: 1. The chain links TRBV11-2 to TRBJ2-7, with 8 nucleotides matching TRBD1. Sequencing used naive CD4+ T cells sorted from blood. Specified subset: CD45RA+ positively selected. This TCR was sampled from a man younger than 40 in good health. CDR3 bases: TGTGCCAGCAGCGACAGGGGATACGAGCAGTACTTC. Encoded protein: CASSDRGYEQYF. The full variable domain, completed using reference TRBV11-2 and TRBJ2-7, is EAGVAQSPRYKIIEKRQSVAFWCNPISGHATLYWYQQILGQGPKLLIQFQNNGVVDDSQLPKDRFSAERLKGVDSTLKIQPAKLEDSAVYLCASSDRGYEQYFGPGTRLTVT.